The 12 T cell receptor beta chains in this list originate from one sample, sequenced in a study of PD-L1 blockade in urothelial cancer. The method was immunoSEQ multiplex PCR; TCRdb's version includes in-frame clones alone and lacks a portion of them. The sample includes around 80,000 clones, about 91% of them seen just once. Time point specified: peripheral blood 6 weeks after treatment start. The input for sequencing was PBMCs, taken around atezolizumab (anti-PD-L1) treatment. These receptors were taken from a woman of 80 years or more with urothelial cancer.

The chain recombines TRBV5-4 with TRBJ1-1, with D possibly matching TRBD1 (5 bases). Germline values: CDR1 SGHNT, CDR2 YYREEE (reference sequence). The CDR3 consists of 13 residues. V was clipped by 2 bases and J by 4 bases, with 9 bases between them. CDR3 amino acids: CASSLGVPTEAFF. The CDR3 DNA follows: TGTGCCAGCAGCTTAGGGGTACCCACTGAAGCTTTCTTT. Filled out from reference TRBV5-4 and TRBJ1-1, the complete variable domain reads ETGVTQSPTHLIKTRGQQVTLRCSSQSGHNTVSWYQQALGQGPQFIFQYYREEENGRGNFPPRFSGLQFPNYSSELNVNALELDDSALYLCASSLGVPTEAFFGQGTRLTVV.

V usage is TRBV7-9 and J usage is TRBJ2-1; 8 bases are shared with TRBD2. With V trimmed by 1 base and J by 11 bases, 13 bases remained unmatched. Germline V gives CDR1 SEHNR, CDR2 FQNEAQ (reference sequence). The CDR3 is 16 residues long. CDR3 loop: CASSLDLGDSGTKQFF. DNA of the CDR3: TGTGCCAGCAGCTTAGACTTAGGTGATAGCGGGACAAAGCAGTTCTTC. The full variable domain, rest sourced from reference TRBV7-9 and TRBJ2-1, is DTGVSQNPRHKITKRGQNVTFRCDPISEHNRLYWYRQTLGQGPEFLTYFQNEAQLEKSRLLSDRFSAERPKGSFSTLEIQRTEQGDSAMYLCASSLDLGDSGTKQFFGPGTRLTVL.

The chain has TRBV5-1 and TRBJ2-3, with D maybe TRBD1 (6 bases). The germline V and J ends were trimmed by 6 bases and 2 bases, with 19 bases remaining between them. CDR3 length: 16 amino acids. CDR1 SGHRS and CDR2 YFSETQ come from the germline V gene. The CDR3 protein is CASTPTGAGATDTQYF. In DNA form, the CDR3 reads TGCGCCAGCACCCCCACTGGGGCAGGGGCCACAGATACGCAGTATTTT.

The chain is built from TRBV6-1 and TRBJ1-2; possibly TRBD1 for D (6 bases). Germline V gene data show CDR1 as MNHNS and CDR2 as SASEGT. V lost 7 bases and J lost 3, with 24 bases in between. The CDR3 is made up of 17 amino acids. CDR3 DNA: TGTGCCAGCACTGATGGGGACCAAAACGAGGGGGACTATGGCTACACCTTC. Residues: CASTDGDQNEGDYGYTF.

In its sample, this clone was seen once. The chain has TRBV28 and TRBJ2-7; TRBD2 matches 11 bases. V lost 6 bases, J lost 1 base, and 5 bases stayed unmatched. The CDR3 consists of 15 residues. Germline assignment: CDR1 MDHEN and CDR2 SYDVKM. CDR3 loop: CASSLGTSGSYEQYF. The CDR3, as DNA: TGTGCCAGCAGCCTCGGGACTAGCGGTTCCTACGAGCAGTACTTC.

A single count supports this clone. J is TRBJ2-7 and V is TRBV6-1; TRBD2 aligns across 12 bases. J gave up 3 bases and V 7 bases, and 4 bases lay outside the gene matches. The germline V gene encodes CDR1 MNHNS and CDR2 SASEGT. This CDR3 has 14 residues. CDR3 residues: CASIRTSGIYEQYF. Written as DNA, the CDR3 is TGTGCCAGCATCCGGACTAGCGGGATCTACGAGCAGTACTTC.

The chain carries TRBV5-1 and TRBJ2-7, with 9 bases fitting TRBD2. From germline, CDR1 is SGHRS and CDR2 YFSETQ. This CDR3 spans 15 amino acids. The V and J ends lost 0 bases and 7 bases, in that order; junction bases with no gene match: 8. CDR3 region: CASSLVAGGPREQYF. The CDR3 DNA is TGCGCCAGCAGCTTGGTGGCGGGAGGGCCGCGGGAGCAGTACTTC.

The V and J genes are TRBV6-1 and TRBJ1-3; D gene uncertain. Germline V gene sequence: CDR1 MNHNS, CDR2 SASEGT. This CDR3 contains 12 residues. V was cut by 1 base and J by 6 bases, with 4 bases left in between. The DNA of the CDR3 is TGTGCCAGCAGTGAAGTAGTAAACACCATATATTTT. This translates into CASSEVVNTIYF.

V usage is TRBV11-2 and J usage is TRBJ1-2; maybe TRBD1 (5 bases). This CDR3 region has 15 residues. V dropped 0 bases and J dropped 6 bases, with 14 bases sitting between them. The V gene's germline CDR1 is SGHAT and CDR2 FQNNGV. CDR3 sequence: CASSLEVAAGHGYTF. For the CDR3, the DNA is TGTGCCAGCAGCTTAGAGGTGGCTGCAGGGCATGGCTACACCTTC.

This clone came up once. This chain's CDR3 is CAWSAQIINEKLFF. CDR3 DNA sequence: TGTGCCTGGAGTGCCCAGATAATTAATGAAAAACTGTTTTTT. The chain joins TRBV30 to TRBJ1-4; D not certain. V was shortened by 1 base and J by 4 bases, with 10 bases between the two germline ends. In germline, CDR1 is GTSNPN, CDR2 SVGIG (reference sequence). The CDR3 runs 14 residues.

This sequence joins TRBV7-2 and TRBJ1-2, with 7 bases lining up with TRBD1. Germline V gene lookup returns CDR1 SGHTA and CDR2 FQGNSA. The CDR3 length is 14 residues. V gave up 6 bases and J gave up 8 bases; unmatched junction bases: 12. CDR3 nucleotide sequence: TGTGCCAGCAGGCAAGCAGGGGGTTCGTTCGGCTACACCTTC. Protein sequence: CASRQAGGSFGYTF. The full variable domain, its missing parts supplied by reference TRBV7-2 and TRBJ1-2, is GAGVSQSPSNKVTEKGKDVELRCDPISGHTALYWYRQSLGQGLEFLIYFQGNSAPDKSGLPSDRFSAERTGGSVSTLTIQRTQQEDSAVYLCASRQAGGSFGYTFGSGTRLTVV.

The gene calls are TRBV2 and TRBJ2-5; D is possibly TRBD2 (5 bases). Germline CDR1 and CDR2: SNHLY and FYNNEI. V shed 6 bases and J shed 4 bases, with 18 bases lying between them. The CDR3 loop spans 15 amino acids. CDR3 sequence: CASSPGVTGPETQYF. CDR3 nucleotides: TGTGCCAGCAGCCCCGGGGTTACGGGCCCAGAGACCCAGTACTTC. Drawing the rest from reference TRBV2 and TRBJ2-5, the complete variable domain is EPEVTQTPSHQVTQMGQEVILRCVPISNHLYFYWYRQILGQKVEFLVSFYNNEISEKSEIFDDQFSVERPDGSNFTLKIRSTKLEDSAMYFCASSPGVTGPETQYFGPGTRLLVL.